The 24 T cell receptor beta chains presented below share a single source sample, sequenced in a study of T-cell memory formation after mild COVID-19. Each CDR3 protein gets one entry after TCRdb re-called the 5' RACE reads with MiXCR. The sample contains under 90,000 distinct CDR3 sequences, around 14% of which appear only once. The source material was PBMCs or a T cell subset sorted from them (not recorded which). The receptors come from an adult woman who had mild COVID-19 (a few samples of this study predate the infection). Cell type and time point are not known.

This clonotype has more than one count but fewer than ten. CDR3: CASSPTGYNQPQHF. CDR3 nucleotide sequence: TGTGCCAGCAGCCCGACAGGCTACAATCAGCCCCAGCATTTT. The chain links TRBV12-3 or TRBV12-4 to TRBJ1-5, with D perhaps matching TRBD1 (6 bases). V lost 6 bases, J lost 3 bases, and 12 bases lay in between. There are 14 residues in the CDR3.

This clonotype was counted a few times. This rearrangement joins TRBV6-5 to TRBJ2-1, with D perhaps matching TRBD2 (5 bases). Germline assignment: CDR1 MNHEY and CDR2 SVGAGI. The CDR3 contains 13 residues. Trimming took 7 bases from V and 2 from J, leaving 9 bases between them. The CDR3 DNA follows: TGTGCCAGCACCCACGGGGCCTACAATGAGCAGTTCTTC. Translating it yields CASTHGAYNEQFF.

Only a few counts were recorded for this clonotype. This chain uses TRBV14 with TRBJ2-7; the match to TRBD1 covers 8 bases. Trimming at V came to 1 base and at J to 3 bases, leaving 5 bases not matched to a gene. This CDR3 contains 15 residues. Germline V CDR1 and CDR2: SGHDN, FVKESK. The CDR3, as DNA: TGTGCCAGCAGCCAAGGACAGGGGAGAGGCTACGAGCAGTACTTC. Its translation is CASSQGQGRGYEQYF.

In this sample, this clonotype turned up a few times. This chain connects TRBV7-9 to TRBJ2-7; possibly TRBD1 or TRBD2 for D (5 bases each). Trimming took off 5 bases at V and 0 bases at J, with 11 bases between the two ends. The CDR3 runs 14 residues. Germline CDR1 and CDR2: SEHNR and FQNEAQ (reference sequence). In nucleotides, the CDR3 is TGTGCCAGCAGCAACCGGGACGGCTCCTACGAGCAGTACTTC. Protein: CASSNRDGSYEQYF.

The CDR3 region has the DNA TGCAGTGCTAGAGATCAAGAGTTACAGGGCGGCAATCAGCCCCAGCATTTT. It is translated as CSARDQELQGGNQPQHF. The V gene is TRBV20-1, the J gene TRBJ1-5, with D possibly being TRBD1 (6 bases). Trimming shortened V by 0 bases and J by 2 bases, and 17 bases separated the two germline ends. The CDR3 is 17 amino acids. The V gene's germline CDR1 is DFQATT and CDR2 SNEGSKA (reference sequence).

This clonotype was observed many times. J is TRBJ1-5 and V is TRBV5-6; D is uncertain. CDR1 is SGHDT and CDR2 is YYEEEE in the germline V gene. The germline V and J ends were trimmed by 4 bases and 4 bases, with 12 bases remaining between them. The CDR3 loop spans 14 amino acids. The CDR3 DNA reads TGTGCCAGCAGCCATCGTGGCCAAAATCAGCCCCAGCATTTT. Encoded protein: CASSHRGQNQPQHF.

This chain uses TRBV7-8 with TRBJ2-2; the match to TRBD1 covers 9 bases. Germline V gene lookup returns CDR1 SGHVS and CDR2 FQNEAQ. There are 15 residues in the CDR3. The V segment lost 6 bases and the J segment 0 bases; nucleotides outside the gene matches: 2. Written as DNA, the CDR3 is TGTGCCAGCAGAAGACAGGGGGCGAACACCGGGGAGCTGTTTTTT. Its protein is CASRRQGANTGELFF. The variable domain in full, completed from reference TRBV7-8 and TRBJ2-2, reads GAGVSQSPRYKVAKRGQDVALRCDPISGHVSLFWYQQALGQGPEFLTYFQNEAQLDKSGLPSDRFFAERPEGSVSTLKIQRTQQEDSAVYLCASRRQGANTGELFFGEGSRLTVL.

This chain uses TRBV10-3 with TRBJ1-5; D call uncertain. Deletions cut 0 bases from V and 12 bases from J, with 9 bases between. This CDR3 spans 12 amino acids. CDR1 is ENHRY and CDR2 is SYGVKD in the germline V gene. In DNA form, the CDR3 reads TGTGCCATCAGTGAGTCGACGCAGGTCCAGCATTTT. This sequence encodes CAISESTQVQHF.

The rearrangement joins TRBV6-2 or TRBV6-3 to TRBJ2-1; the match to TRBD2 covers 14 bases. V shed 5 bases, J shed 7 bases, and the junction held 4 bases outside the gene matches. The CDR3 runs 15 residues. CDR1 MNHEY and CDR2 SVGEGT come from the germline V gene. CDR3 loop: CASSPRTSGRNEQFF. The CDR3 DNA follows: TGTGCCAGCAGTCCTCGGACTAGCGGGAGGAATGAGCAGTTCTTC.

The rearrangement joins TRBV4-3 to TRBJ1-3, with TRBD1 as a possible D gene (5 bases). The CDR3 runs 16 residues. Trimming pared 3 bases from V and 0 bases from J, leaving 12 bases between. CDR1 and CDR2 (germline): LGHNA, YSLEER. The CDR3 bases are TGCGCCAGCAGCCAGGGGACGGAGAACTCTGGAAACACCATATATTTT. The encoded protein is CASSQGTENSGNTIYF.

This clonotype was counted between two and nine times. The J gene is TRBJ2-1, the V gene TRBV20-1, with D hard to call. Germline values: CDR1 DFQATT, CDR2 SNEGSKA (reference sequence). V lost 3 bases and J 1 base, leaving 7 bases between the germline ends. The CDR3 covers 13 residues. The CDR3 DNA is TGCAGTGCTAGGACACAATCCTACAATGAGCAGTTCTTC. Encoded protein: CSARTQSYNEQFF.

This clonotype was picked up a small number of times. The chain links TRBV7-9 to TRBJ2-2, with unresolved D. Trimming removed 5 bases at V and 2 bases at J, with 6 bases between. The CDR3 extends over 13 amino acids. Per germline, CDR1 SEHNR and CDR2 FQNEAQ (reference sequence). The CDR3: CASSESNTGELFF. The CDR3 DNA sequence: TGTGCCAGCAGCGAGAGTAACACCGGGGAGCTGTTTTTT.

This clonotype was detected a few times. The DNA of the CDR3 is TGTGCCAGCAGCCTCAGGGTCCATGAGCAGTTCTTC. It is translated as CASSLRVHEQFF. This chain links TRBV7-9 with TRBJ2-1, with D perhaps TRBD1 (5 bases). The V end lost 5 bases, the J end lost 8 bases, and 10 bases lay between the germline ends. Germline V gene sequence: CDR1 SEHNR, CDR2 FQNEAQ (reference sequence). This CDR3 is 12 amino acids long.

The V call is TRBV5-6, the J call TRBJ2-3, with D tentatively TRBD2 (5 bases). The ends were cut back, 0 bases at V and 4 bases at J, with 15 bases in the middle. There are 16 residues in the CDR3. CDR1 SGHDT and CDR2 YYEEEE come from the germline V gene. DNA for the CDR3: TGTGCCAGCAGCTTGGCCGGCGACTATACTTCAGATACGCAGTATTTT. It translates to CASSLAGDYTSDTQYF.

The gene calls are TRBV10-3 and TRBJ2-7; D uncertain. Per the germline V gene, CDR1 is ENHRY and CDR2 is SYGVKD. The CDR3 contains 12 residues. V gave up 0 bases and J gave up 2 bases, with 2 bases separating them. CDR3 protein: CAISESAYEQYF. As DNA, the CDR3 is TGTGCCATCAGTGAGTCCGCCTACGAGCAGTACTTC.

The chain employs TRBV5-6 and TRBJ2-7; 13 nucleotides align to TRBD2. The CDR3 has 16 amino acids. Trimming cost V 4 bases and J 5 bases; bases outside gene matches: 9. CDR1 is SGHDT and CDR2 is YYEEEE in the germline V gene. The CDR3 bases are TGTGCCAGCAGCCCCTGGACTAGCGGGGGTATGGACGAGCAGTACTTC. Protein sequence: CASSPWTSGGMDEQYF.

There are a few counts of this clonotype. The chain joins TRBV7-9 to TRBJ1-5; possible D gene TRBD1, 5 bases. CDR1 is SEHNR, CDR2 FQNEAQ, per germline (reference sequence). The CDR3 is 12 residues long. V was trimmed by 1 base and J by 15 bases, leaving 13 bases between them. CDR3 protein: CASSLGSGPVHF. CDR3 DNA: TGTGCCAGCAGCTTAGGATCGGGACCGGTGCATTTT. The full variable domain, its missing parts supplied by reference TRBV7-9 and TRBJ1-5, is DTGVSQNPRHKITKRGQNVTFRCDPISEHNRLYWYRQTLGQGPEFLTYFQNEAQLEKSRLLSDRFSAERPKGSFSTLEIQRTEQGDSAMYLCASSLGSGPVHFGDGTRLSIL.

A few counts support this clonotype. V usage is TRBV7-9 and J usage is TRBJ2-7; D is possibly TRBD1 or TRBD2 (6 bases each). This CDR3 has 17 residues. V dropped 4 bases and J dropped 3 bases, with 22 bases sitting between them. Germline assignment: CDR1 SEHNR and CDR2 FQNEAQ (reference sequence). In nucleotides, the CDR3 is TGTGCCAGCAGCTCCGGCCTGGAGGGGGTCAGCGGCTACGAGCAGTACTTC. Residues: CASSSGLEGVSGYEQYF.

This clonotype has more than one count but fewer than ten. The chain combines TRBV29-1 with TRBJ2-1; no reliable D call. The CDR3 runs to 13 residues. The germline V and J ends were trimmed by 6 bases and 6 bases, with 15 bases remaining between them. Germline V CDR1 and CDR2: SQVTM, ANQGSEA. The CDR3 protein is CSVVLSLGNEQFF. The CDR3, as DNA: TGCAGCGTCGTACTATCACTTGGCAATGAGCAGTTCTTC.

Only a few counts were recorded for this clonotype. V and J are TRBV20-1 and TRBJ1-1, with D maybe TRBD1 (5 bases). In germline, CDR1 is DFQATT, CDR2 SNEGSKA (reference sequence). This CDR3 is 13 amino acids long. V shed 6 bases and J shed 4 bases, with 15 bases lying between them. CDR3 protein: CSASGAGITEAFF. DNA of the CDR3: TGCAGTGCCAGTGGGGCAGGGATCACTGAAGCTTTCTTT.

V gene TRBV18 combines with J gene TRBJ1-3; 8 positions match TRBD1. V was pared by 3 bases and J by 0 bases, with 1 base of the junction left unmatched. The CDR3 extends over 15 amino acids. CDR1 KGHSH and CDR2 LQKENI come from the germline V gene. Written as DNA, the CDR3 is TGTGCCAGCTCACCGACAGGGGACTCTGGAAACACCATATATTTT. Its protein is CASSPTGDSGNTIYF.

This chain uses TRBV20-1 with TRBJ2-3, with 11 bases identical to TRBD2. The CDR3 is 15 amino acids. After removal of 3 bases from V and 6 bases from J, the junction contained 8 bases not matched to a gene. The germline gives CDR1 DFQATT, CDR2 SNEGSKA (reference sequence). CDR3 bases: TGCAGTGCTAGCCCCCCGGGACTAGCGGCGGATACGCAGTATTTT. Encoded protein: CSASPPGLAADTQYF.

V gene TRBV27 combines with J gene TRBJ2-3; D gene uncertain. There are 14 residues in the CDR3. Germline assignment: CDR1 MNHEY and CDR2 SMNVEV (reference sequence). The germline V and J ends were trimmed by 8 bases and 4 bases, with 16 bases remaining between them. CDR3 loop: CASHYSRFADTQYF. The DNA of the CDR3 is TGTGCCAGCCACTATAGCCGTTTCGCAGATACGCAGTATTTT.

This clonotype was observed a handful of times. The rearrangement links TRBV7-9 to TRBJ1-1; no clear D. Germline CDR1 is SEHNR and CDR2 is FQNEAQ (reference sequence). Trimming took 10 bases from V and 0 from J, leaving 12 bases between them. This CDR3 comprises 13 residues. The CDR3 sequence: CANGDPMNTEAFF. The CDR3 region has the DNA TGTGCCAACGGAGACCCGATGAACACTGAAGCTTTCTTT.